Below, 28 T cell receptor beta chains from the same sample are listed, as sequenced in a study of blood T cell repertoires in COVID-19. Profiling relied on immunoSEQ multiplex PCR, and the TCRdb table lists in-frame clones only, not all of them. Altogether about 71,000 clones are present, about nine tenths being singletons, with the ten largest covering 4.5% to 5.5%. Sequenced sample: peripheral blood. These receptors were collected from a young woman with acute or convalescent COVID-19.

This chain connects TRBV9 to TRBJ1-4, with unresolved D. CDR1 and CDR2 from the germline V gene are SGDLS and YYNGEE. The V end was cut by 4 bases, the J end by 8 bases, with 18 bases between. The CDR3 runs 15 residues. CDR3 in DNA: TGTGCCAGCAGCCCCTCCACCGGGGAGGGCGAAAAACTGTTTTTT. Translation gives CASSPSTGEGEKLFF.

V and J are TRBV12-3 or TRBV12-4 and TRBJ2-7; D remains unclear. V was trimmed by 6 bases and J by 0 bases, leaving 6 bases between them. The CDR3 runs to 12 residues. In DNA, the CDR3 is TGTGCCAGCAGCCGTAGCTCCTACGAGCAGTACTTC. Protein product: CASSRSSYEQYF.

This chain links TRBV6-5 with TRBJ2-5; maybe TRBD1 (8 bases). The length of the CDR3 is 14 residues. The germline V and J ends were trimmed by 4 bases and 6 bases, with 15 bases remaining between them. Germline CDR1 reads MNHEY; CDR2 reads SVGAGI. The CDR3 bases are TGTGCCAGCAGTTCCACAGGGGGAGGGAAGACCCAGTACTTC. This translates into CASSSTGGGKTQYF.

V gene TRBV6-5 combines with J gene TRBJ1-3; a possible D gene is TRBD1 (6 bases). Germline V gene sequence: CDR1 MNHEY, CDR2 SVGAGI. The ends were cut back, 6 bases at V and 3 bases at J, with 9 bases in the middle. The CDR3 totals 13 residues. The CDR3 protein is CASSRGGGNTIYF. DNA of the CDR3: TGTGCCAGCAGCAGGGGTGGTGGAAACACCATATATTTT.

V and J are TRBV2 and TRBJ2-1; 10 positions agree with TRBD2. The ends lost 6 bases at V and 0 bases at J; junction bases unmatched: 5. The germline CDR1 and CDR2 sequences are SNHLY and FYNNEI. The CDR3 runs 16 residues. CDR3 region: CASRRGLADSYNEQFF. CDR3 DNA sequence: TGTGCCAGCAGGCGAGGACTAGCGGACTCCTACAATGAGCAGTTCTTC.

This clone was observed once. The rearrangement links TRBV6-2 or TRBV6-3 to TRBJ2-3; 8 bases agree with TRBD2. CDR3 size: 14 residues. Germline V CDR1 and CDR2: MNHEY, SVGEGT. The J segment lost 5 bases and the V segment lost 2 bases, leaving 3 bases of the junction unmatched. The CDR3 nucleotides read TGTGCCAGCAGTTACGGTCTAGCGGGAGATACGCAGTATTTT. This gives the protein CASSYGLAGDTQYF.

J is TRBJ2-6 and V is TRBV5-1; D might be TRBD1 (5 bases). Per germline, CDR1 SGHRS and CDR2 YFSETQ. V was cut by 4 bases and J by 2 bases, with 13 bases left in between. CDR3 size: 16 residues. The CDR3 nucleotides are TGCGCCAGCAGCCTGGTTCAGGGAACTGGGGCCAACGTCCTGACTTTC. As protein: CASSLVQGTGANVLTF. Combining the CDR3 with reference TRBV5-1 and TRBJ2-6 gives the whole variable domain KAGVTQTPRYLIKTRGQQVTLSCSPISGHRSVSWYQQTPGQGLQFLFEYFSETQRNKGNFPGRFSGRQFSNSRSEMNVSTLELGDSALYLCASSLVQGTGANVLTFGAGSRLTVL.

This chain uses TRBV19 with TRBJ1-1; possible D gene TRBD1, 5 bases. The CDR3 has 13 residues. The V gene lost 7 bases and the J gene lost 3 bases, with 12 bases spanning the gap. Germline-derived CDR1 and CDR2 are LNHDA and SQIVND (reference sequence). The CDR3 protein is CASTLRGYTEAFF. CDR3 bases: TGTGCCAGTACCCTGCGGGGGTACACTGAAGCTTTCTTT.

V usage is TRBV7-8 and J usage is TRBJ2-3, with D possibly TRBD2 on 6 matching bases. Germline V gene data show CDR1 as SGHVS and CDR2 as FQNEAQ. V was clipped by 5 bases and J by 0 bases, with 15 bases between them. CDR3 length: 16 amino acids. The chain's CDR3 is CASSRRGLTSTDTQYF. The CDR3 DNA reads as TGTGCCAGCAGCCGTCGGGGACTGACTAGCACAGATACGCAGTATTTT.

This chain connects TRBV28 to TRBJ2-2; 8 bases agree with TRBD2. CDR1 is MDHEN, CDR2 SYDVKM, per germline. The CDR3 loop spans 15 amino acids. The J segment lost 4 bases and the V segment lost 3 bases, leaving 4 bases of the junction unmatched. DNA for the CDR3: TGTGCCAGCAGTTTTTCGGGGGGGTTCACCGGGGAGCTGTTTTTT. This translates into CASSFSGGFTGELFF.

The chain has TRBV7-2 and TRBJ1-1, with 8 bases that match TRBD1. Germline CDR1 and CDR2: SGHTA and FQGNSA. The J segment lost 1 base and the V segment lost 7 bases, leaving 8 bases of the junction unmatched. The CDR3 extends over 15 amino acids. In nucleotides, the CDR3 is TGTGCCAGCAACTCGAAGGGGACAGGGAACACTGAAGCTTTCTTT. It codes for CASNSKGTGNTEAFF.

The rearrangement uses TRBV27 and TRBJ1-1; 12 bases are shared with TRBD1. Germline CDR1 and CDR2: MNHEY and SMNVEV (reference sequence). The J segment lost 4 bases and the V segment lost 7 bases, leaving 25 bases of the junction unmatched. The CDR3 is 21 residues long. Here the CDR3 DNA reads TGTGCCAGCAATCGCGGGACAGGGGGCACGGTCAGGGGGATGGGGTTCACTGAAGCTTTCTTT. Translating gives CASNRGTGGTVRGMGFTEAFF.

The chain is built from TRBV6-1 and TRBJ2-5, with D perhaps TRBD2 (5 bases). CDR3 length: 14 amino acids. CDR1 is MNHNS and CDR2 is SASEGT in the germline V gene. Trimming took off 0 bases at V and 6 bases at J, with 11 bases between the two ends. The CDR3 region has the DNA TGTGCCAGCAGTGAAGCGGGAGAAGTAAAGACCCAGTACTTC. Translating it yields CASSEAGEVKTQYF.

This clone has only a few counts. V and J are TRBV29-1 and TRBJ1-1, with D unclear. Trimming stripped 1 base from V and 8 bases from J, with 11 bases between. This CDR3 contains 12 residues. Per the germline V gene, CDR1 is SQVTM and CDR2 is ANQGSEA. The CDR3 sequence: CSVEGRLREAFF. The CDR3 nucleotides read TGCAGCGTTGAAGGCCGACTCCGGGAAGCTTTCTTT. Complete variable domain (other parts from reference TRBV29-1 and TRBJ1-1): SAVISQKPSRDICQRGTSLTIQCQVDSQVTMMFWYRQQPGQSLTLIATANQGSEATYESGFVIDKFPISRPNLTFSTLTVSNMSPEDSSIYLCSVEGRLREAFFGQGTRLTVV.

This rearrangement joins TRBV28 to TRBJ1-5; 7 bases line up with TRBD1. The J segment lost 5 bases and the V segment lost 10 bases, leaving 5 bases of the junction unmatched. Per the germline V gene, CDR1 is MDHEN and CDR2 is SYDVKM. The CDR3 loop spans 12 amino acids. CDR3 region: CATGQDDQPQHF. The CDR3 bases are TGTGCCACCGGACAGGATGATCAGCCCCAGCATTTT.

The gene calls are TRBV7-9 and TRBJ2-3; maybe TRBD1 (5 bases). Germline CDR1 and CDR2: SEHNR and FQNEAQ (reference sequence). Deletions cut 5 bases from V and 5 bases from J, with 20 bases between. The CDR3 contains 16 residues. The CDR3 sequence is CASSTVVRTWRDTQYF. In DNA, the CDR3 is TGTGCCAGCAGCACAGTAGTACGGACATGGAGAGATACGCAGTATTTT.

The chain couples TRBV12-5 to TRBJ2-1; D is possibly TRBD2 (6 bases). CDR3 length: 18 amino acids. Trimming took 5 bases from V and 2 from J, leaving 22 bases between them. Germline CDR1 and CDR2: LGHNT and FRNRAP. The CDR3 region has the DNA TGTGCTAGTGGTCCACCCCTCTACGAAGCGGGTCCCTACAATGAGCAGTTCTTC. Amino acids: CASGPPLYEAGPYNEQFF.

In nucleotides, the CDR3 is TGTGCCAGCAGCCCCCGGGACTGGGCCTACGAGCAGTACTTC. Translation gives CASSPRDWAYEQYF. The chain uses TRBV7-8 and TRBJ2-7, with D tentatively TRBD2 (6 bases). Trimming removed 5 bases at V and 2 bases at J, with 13 bases between. Looked up from germline, CDR1 is SGHVS and CDR2 is FQNEAQ. The CDR3 is made up of 14 amino acids. Full variable domain (rest looked up from reference TRBV7-8 and TRBJ2-7): GAGVSQSPRYKVAKRGQDVALRCDPISGHVSLFWYQQALGQGPEFLTYFQNEAQLDKSGLPSDRFFAERPEGSVSTLKIQRTQQEDSAVYLCASSPRDWAYEQYFGPGTRLTVT.

The V call is TRBV10-3, the J call TRBJ2-7; the match to TRBD1 covers 8 bases. The V gene end was trimmed by 6 bases and the J gene end by 6 bases; junction bases not matched to a gene: 4. Germline CDR1 and CDR2: ENHRY and SYGVKD. This CDR3 region has 12 residues. CDR3 in DNA: TGTGCCATCAGCCCGACAGGGGTCGAGCAGTACTTC. It yields the protein CAISPTGVEQYF.

The rearrangement links TRBV5-8 to TRBJ1-1; D gene uncertain. With 1 base removed from V and 1 base from J, the gap between germline ends came to 5 bases. CDR3 length: 13 residues. Germline V gives CDR1 SGHTS, CDR2 YDEGEE. The CDR3 here is CASSLNKNTEAFF. For the CDR3, the DNA is TGTGCCAGCAGCTTGAACAAGAACACTGAAGCTTTCTTT.

The chain links TRBV13 to TRBJ1-1; D is perhaps TRBD1 (6 bases). Germline CDR1 PRHDT, CDR2 FYEKMQ (reference sequence). CDR3 length equals 13 residues. Deletions cut 10 bases from V and 0 bases from J, with 12 bases between. The CDR3 region has the DNA TGTGCCACCCGGGACACCATGAACACTGAAGCTTTCTTT. It codes for CATRDTMNTEAFF.

The rearrangement uses TRBV7-2 and TRBJ2-3; no clear D gene. CDR1 is SGHTA, CDR2 FQGNSA, per germline. This CDR3 region has 15 residues. The germline V and J ends were trimmed by 1 base and 2 bases, with 10 bases remaining between them. The CDR3, as DNA: TGTGCCAGCAGCTTAGGTACTGCCTTCACAGATACGCAGTATTTT. As protein: CASSLGTAFTDTQYF.

The chain employs TRBV27 and TRBJ2-7; 9 nucleotides line up with TRBD1. This CDR3 is 13 amino acids long. V gave up 8 bases and J gave up 4 bases; unmatched junction bases: 6. Per germline, CDR1 MNHEY and CDR2 SMNVEV (reference sequence). CDR3 DNA: TGTGCCAGCGGACTTGACAGGGGGTACGAGCAGTACTTC. This gives the protein CASGLDRGYEQYF.

The CDR3, as DNA: TGCGCCAACACAAAGCCCGACAGGAACACTGAAGCTTTCTTT. It specifies CANTKPDRNTEAFF. V gene TRBV10-1 combines with J gene TRBJ1-1; perhaps TRBD1 as D (5 bases). Per germline, CDR1 WNHNN and CDR2 SYGVQD (reference sequence). The V and J ends lost 10 bases and 1 base respectively, with 16 bases between them. This CDR3 is built from 14 residues.

The chain has TRBV7-9 and TRBJ2-3, with 15 bases lining up with TRBD2. Germline V gene data show CDR1 as SEHNR and CDR2 as FQNEAQ (reference sequence). Trimming cost V 5 bases and J 4 bases; bases outside gene matches: 1. The length of the CDR3 is 15 residues. CDR3 sequence reads: CASSGLAGGPDTQYF. Here the CDR3 DNA reads TGTGCCAGCAGCGGACTAGCGGGGGGGCCAGATACGCAGTATTTT.

This chain uses TRBV7-9 with TRBJ2-5, with D possibly being TRBD2 (6 bases). The V gene lost 1 base and the J gene lost 3 bases, with 21 bases spanning the gap. The CDR3 spans 18 residues. Germline V gene data show CDR1 as SEHNR and CDR2 as FQNEAQ (reference sequence). The CDR3 protein is CASSLGIFVEEGKETQYF. The CDR3 DNA sequence: TGTGCCAGCAGCTTAGGAATCTTCGTCGAGGAGGGGAAAGAGACCCAGTACTTC.

V is TRBV5-5 and J is TRBJ1-1; D is undetermined. V shed 4 bases and J shed 7 bases, with 14 bases lying between them. Germline V lookup: CDR1 SGHKS, CDR2 YYEKEE (reference sequence). CDR3 length: 13 residues. This CDR3 reads CASSQRQESEAFF. CDR3 coding DNA: TGTGCCAGCAGCCAAAGACAAGAGAGTGAAGCTTTCTTT.

This sequence joins TRBV2 and TRBJ2-6; possibly TRBD1 for D (6 bases). Trimming cost V 10 bases and J 0 bases, with 22 bases left between them. Germline lookup yields CDR1 SNHLY and CDR2 FYNNEI. The CDR3 has 18 amino acids. CDR3 loop: CATNRETLPNSGANVLTF. DNA of the CDR3: TGTGCCACTAACAGGGAGACCTTACCGAACTCTGGGGCCAACGTCCTGACTTTC.